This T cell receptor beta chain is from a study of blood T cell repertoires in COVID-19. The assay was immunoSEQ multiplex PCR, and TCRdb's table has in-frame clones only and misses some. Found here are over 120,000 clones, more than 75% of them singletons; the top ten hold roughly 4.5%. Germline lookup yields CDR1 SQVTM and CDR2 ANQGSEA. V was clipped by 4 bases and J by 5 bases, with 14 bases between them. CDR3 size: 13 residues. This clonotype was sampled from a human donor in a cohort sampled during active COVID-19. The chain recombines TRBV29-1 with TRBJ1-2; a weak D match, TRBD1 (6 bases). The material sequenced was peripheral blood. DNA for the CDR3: TGCAGCGTTGGATTGGCAGGGGAATATGGCTACACCTTC. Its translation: CSVGLAGEYGYTF.